This paragraph reports one TCR beta chain. Its specific antigen is unknown. No much larger clone is present one base from it, and per-base qualities are unavailable. Compared with germline, V lacks 4 bases and J lacks 3 bases; bases without a gene match: 2. Sequences LGHNA (CDR1) and YSLEER (CDR2) are obtained from the germline V gene. From cysteine to phenylalanine, the CDR3 is 13 amino acids long. Only the CDR3 portion is preserved as DNA: 39 bases, with reading frame beginning at the first base. The sample belongs to a study of identifying expanded T cells in peripheral blood (dated by TCRdb to between 2018 and 2021). The study in broad terms: Technical replicates were generated by sequencing separate aliquots of the same genomic DNA pool, and four replicates were compared pairwise.

TCRbeta CDR3 regions were profiled with the immunoSEQ Assay using bias-controlled multiplex PCR amplification of genomic DNA. The authors' analysis ran thus. The absolute abundance of each unique TCRbeta CDR3 region was quantified after sequences were collapsed and filtered. Two models were used to test differential abundance: a binomial model (Fisher-equivalent) and a beta-binomial model that adds time-dependent variance fitted from healthy donors. Clones with fewer than 5 combined templates were removed, and differential abundance was called for clones with a Benjamini-Hochberg FDR below 0.01. The form v = (b*log(k)+a)^2 was used to model beta-binomial variance as a function of total template count across the two samples. TCRdb took over this immuneACCESS table, retaining in-frame rearrangements with V and J assigned. Such tables are incomplete; in checked studies, under half of the missing clones stem from an unresolved V gene, and the remainder is unexplained. For V, J and clone size, that table is used; D and trimming come from the DNA. A total of under 130,000 clones appear in this sample, approximately 90% of them only once. 16% of the sample is in the top ten clones.

No immune events such as infections were documented for the healthy donors during the collection period. Blood repertoires from healthy donors were used as a training cohort for calibrating time-dependent variance in a beta-binomial model of differential abundance of T-cell clones. The training cohort included 10 healthy donors, of whom 3 were female and 7 were male. An age range of roughly 25 to 65 years, with an average of about 45 years, was recorded for the donors. Obtained from a commercial supplier, whole blood was collected from each healthy donor at three time points set around 2 weeks apart. For immunosequencing, genomic DNA was extracted from whole blood that had not been sorted. Study-wide conclusions, independent of this receptor: The binomial model flagged approximately 1.2 differentially abundant clones between technical replicates but 15 to 17 over around 2 weeks and roughly 19 over roughly 4 weeks. In all healthy donors, the variance in clone template counts between samples taken about 14 days apart rose significantly as total template count increased. The authors expected that biological variance in healthy repertoires might rise further over much longer intervals, such as months to years. Across all healthy-donor time intervals, the beta-binomial model significantly cut both the number of clones called differentially abundant and the false-positive rate.

This clonotype was obtained from a person between 18 and 75 years old in good health. Material for sequencing was blood. The sequence joins TRBV4-3 to TRBJ2-5, with 7 middle bases fitting TRBD1. The encoded CDR3 is CASSRDREETQYF. The DNA sequence reads TGCGCCAGCAGCCGGGACAGAGAAGAGACCCAGTACTTC.